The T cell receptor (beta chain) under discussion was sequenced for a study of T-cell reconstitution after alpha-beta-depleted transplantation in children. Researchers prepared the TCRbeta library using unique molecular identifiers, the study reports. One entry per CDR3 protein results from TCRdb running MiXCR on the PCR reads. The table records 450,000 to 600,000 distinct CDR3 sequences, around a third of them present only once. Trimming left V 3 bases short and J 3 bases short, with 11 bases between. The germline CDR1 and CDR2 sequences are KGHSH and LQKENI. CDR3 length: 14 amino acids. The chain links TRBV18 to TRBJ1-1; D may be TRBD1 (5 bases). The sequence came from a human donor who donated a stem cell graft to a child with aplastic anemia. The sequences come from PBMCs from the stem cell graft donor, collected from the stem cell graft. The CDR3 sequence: CASSPQGVDTEAFF. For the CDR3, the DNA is TGTGCCAGCTCACCTCAGGGTGTAGACACTGAAGCTTTCTTT.